These 14 T cell receptor beta chains came from one sample sequenced in a study of T-cell memory formation after mild COVID-19. One entry per CDR3 protein results from TCRdb running MiXCR on the 5' RACE reads. The sample carries around 83,000 distinct CDR3 sequences, roughly 23% recorded once. Sample: PBMCs or a T cell subset sorted from them (not recorded which). The receptors stem from a young man who had mild COVID-19 (a few samples of this study predate the infection). Cell type and time point are not known.

This clonotype was counted only a few times. The V gene is TRBV6-6, the J gene TRBJ2-5, with TRBD1 matching over 11 bases. The CDR3 is made up of 16 amino acids. V shed 2 bases, J shed 5 bases, and the junction held 7 bases outside the gene matches. CDR1 is MNHNY, CDR2 SVGAGI, per germline (reference sequence). The CDR3 DNA reads as TGTGCCAGCAGTTACGATCGGGACAGGGGGTGGGAGACCCAGTACTTC. Its protein is CASSYDRDRGWETQYF.

The rearrangement uses TRBV25-1 and TRBJ2-3; 8 bases fit TRBD2. CDR3 length equals 15 residues. Germline V gene lookup returns CDR1 MGHDK and CDR2 SYGVNS. J gave up 5 bases and V 3 bases, and 7 bases lay outside the gene matches. The CDR3 spells CASSETSALGDTQYF. DNA of the CDR3: TGTGCCAGCAGTGAGACTAGCGCCTTGGGAGATACGCAGTATTTT.

There are a few counts of this clonotype. The chain joins TRBV15 to TRBJ2-3; TRBD2 agrees at 9 bases. This CDR3 is built from 17 residues. V was pared by 2 bases and J by 3 bases, with 9 bases of the junction left unmatched. Germline lookup yields CDR1 LNHNV and CDR2 YYDKDF (reference sequence). CDR3 DNA: TGTGCCACCAGCAGACAATCTAGCGGGGCCTGGACAGATACGCAGTATTTT. Translation gives CATSRQSSGAWTDTQYF.

The rearrangement joins TRBV7-9 to TRBJ2-1; D ambiguous. The germline CDR1 and CDR2 sequences are SEHNR and FQNEAQ (reference sequence). Trimming took off 1 base at V and 7 bases at J, with 14 bases between the two ends. The CDR3 runs 15 residues. This CDR3 reads CASSLVAGKGNEQFF. CDR3 nucleotides: TGTGCCAGCAGCTTAGTAGCTGGGAAGGGAAATGAGCAGTTCTTC.

The chain employs TRBV11-2 and TRBJ2-5; D unclear. Trimming took off 5 bases at V and 6 bases at J, with 7 bases between the two ends. CDR3 length equals 11 residues. Germline V gives CDR1 SGHAT, CDR2 FQNNGV. The CDR3 region has the DNA TGTGCCAGCAGCCAGTCCCAGACCCAGTACTTC. The encoded protein is CASSQSQTQYF.

There are a few counts of this clonotype. CDR3 sequence: CASSPRLAASYEQYV. CDR3 coding DNA: TGTGCCAGCAGCCCCCGACTAGCGGCCTCCTACGAGCAGTACGTC. The V gene is TRBV5-5, the J gene TRBJ2-7; 9 nucleotides line up with TRBD2. CDR3 length equals 15 residues. V lost 4 bases to trimming and J lost 0 bases; unmatched junction nucleotides: 5. Germline values: CDR1 SGHKS, CDR2 YYEKEE (reference sequence).

The chain recombines TRBV12-3 or TRBV12-4 with TRBJ1-1; TRBD1 might be the D (5 bases). V was shortened by 1 base and J by 6 bases, with 15 bases between the two germline ends. The CDR3 covers 15 residues. CDR3 protein: CASSLGAGEAAEAFF. Written as DNA, the CDR3 is TGTGCCAGCAGTTTAGGCGCGGGGGAGGCTGCTGAAGCTTTCTTT.

The chain carries TRBV29-1 and TRBJ2-2; D unresolved. The CDR3 length is 13 residues. Trimming took off 7 bases at V and 1 base at J, with 10 bases between the two ends. Germline values: CDR1 SQVTM, CDR2 ANQGSEA. The CDR3 here is CSGTRRNTGELFF. CDR3 DNA sequence: TGCAGCGGAACCAGGAGGAACACCGGGGAGCTGTTTTTT.

The chain couples TRBV24-1 to TRBJ1-5; the D is unclear. Germline CDR1 and CDR2: KGHDR and SFDVKD. The CDR3 totals 14 residues. V lost 2 bases and J 1 base, leaving 5 bases between the germline ends. CDR3: CATSDWGSNQPQHF. The DNA for the CDR3 is TGTGCCACCAGTGATTGGGGAAGCAATCAGCCCCAGCATTTT.

The rearrangement uses TRBV28 and TRBJ1-2, with D unclear. The CDR3 is 12 amino acids. Trimming stripped 3 bases from V and 2 bases from J, with 4 bases between. CDR1 and CDR2 (germline): MDHEN, SYDVKM. CDR3 coding DNA: TGTGCCAGCAGTTTCAGAAACTATGGCTACACCTTC. Translating gives CASSFRNYGYTF.

This clonotype was counted a few times. CDR3 sequence (DNA): TGCAGCGCCGAGAGTAGTTACGAGCAGTACTTC. Protein: CSAESSYEQYF. The chain carries TRBV29-1 and TRBJ2-7; D uncertain. The V gene's germline CDR1 is SQVTM and CDR2 ANQGSEA. Trimming took 7 bases from V and 4 from J, leaving 11 bases between them. The CDR3 has 11 residues.

The chain uses TRBV3-1 and TRBJ2-1, with TRBD2 identical over 15 bases. Trimming cost V 4 bases and J 7 bases; bases outside gene matches: 8. Germline CDR1 is LGHDT and CDR2 is YNNKEL (reference sequence). CDR3 length equals 17 residues. The CDR3 region has the DNA TGTGCCAGCAGCCCCGGACTAGCGGGGGGGCTAGGGAATGAGCAGTTCTTC. This encodes CASSPGLAGGLGNEQFF.

This sequence joins TRBV11-2 and TRBJ2-3; no firm D call. Per the germline V gene, CDR1 is SGHAT and CDR2 is FQNNGV. V was shortened by 6 bases and J by 3 bases, with 10 bases between the two germline ends. The CDR3 length is 13 residues. The CDR3 sequence: CASRKPRTDTQYF. The CDR3 bases are TGTGCCAGCAGGAAACCGAGGACAGATACGCAGTATTTT.

The genes are TRBV5-1 and TRBJ2-7; D not resolved. Trimming stripped 4 bases from V and 3 bases from J, with 17 bases between. This CDR3 is built from 15 residues. Germline CDR1 SGHRS, CDR2 YFSETQ. CDR3 DNA sequence: TGCGCCAGCAGCCCGGGCTCAGACCCTTTCTACGAGCAGTACTTC. This translates into CASSPGSDPFYEQYF.